The rows below give T cell receptor beta chains drawn from one sample of a study of blood T cell repertoires in COVID-19. Using immunoSEQ multiplex PCR, the repertoire was profiled, and TCRdb retains in-frame clones only, with some absent. The sample has a few hundred thousand clones; about 91% are singletons. The material sequenced was peripheral blood. The origin of the receptors is a woman aged 30 to 39 with COVID-19, enrolled during active disease. CDR3s include the opening cysteine and the closing phenylalanine or tryptophan. The D gene is left open where the match is weak. Only some rows state a clone size, as once, few, many or a class for expanded clones.

>NA|TRBV15|TRBD1|TRBJ1-2
TGTGCCACCAGCAGTGACAGGGCGAACTATGGCTACACCTTC
CATSSDRANYGYTF
>NA|TRBV3-1/TRBV3-2|TRBD1|TRBJ1-5
TGTGCCAGCAGCCAAAGCCGACAGGGGGCATTTAGCAATCAGCCCCAGCATTTT
CASSQSRQGAFSNQPQHF
>NA|TRBV11-2|NA|TRBJ2-1
TGTGCCAGCAGCTTAGAGGGCAGGCGACCGTACAATGAGCAGTTCTTC
CASSLEGRRPYNEQFF
>NA|TRBV19|TRBD1|TRBJ1-6
TGTGCCAGTAGTGTCGGGACAGATAATTCACCCCTCCACTTT
CASSVGTDNSPLHF
>NA|TRBV7-2|TRBD2|TRBJ2-3
TGTGCCAGCAGCTTAGTTGGACTAGCGGGTGATACGCAGTATTTT
CASSLVGLAGDTQYF
>NA|TRBV5-1|NA|TRBJ2-3
TGCGCCAGCAGCTTGGAAGGGGGGGCAGATACGCAGTATTTT
CASSLEGGADTQYF
>NA|TRBV2|NA|TRBJ2-6
TGTGCCAGCAGTGCCGAGTCTGGGGCCAACGTCCTGACTTTC
CASSAESGANVLTF
>NA|TRBV11-1|NA|TRBJ1-1
TGTGCCAGCAGCTTCCAGACAACCATGAACACTGAAGCTTTCTTT
CASSFQTTMNTEAFF
>NA|TRBV27|TRBD1|TRBJ1-2
TGTGCCAGCAGTTCCGCCGACAGGGAAGGAGGCTACACCTTC
CASSSADREGGYTF
>NA|TRBV5-1|TRBD2|TRBJ2-3
TGCGCCAGCAAACTAGCGGGGGGGCCTAGCACAGATACGCAGTATTTT
CASKLAGGPSTDTQYF
>NA|TRBV15|NA|TRBJ1-5
TGTGCCACCAGCAGTCCTCATCAGCCCCAGCATTTT
CATSSPHQPQHF
>NA|TRBV19|NA|TRBJ1-5
TGTGCCAGTAGTATCGGCGGGGCCTCGAATCAGCCCCAGCATTTT
CASSIGGASNQPQHF
>once|TRBV3-1/TRBV3-2|TRBD2|TRBJ2-3
TGTGCCAGCAGCCCGCTTAGCGGGGGTCATGGGACAGATACGCAGTATTTT
CASSPLSGGHGTDTQYF
>NA|TRBV5-4|TRBD2|TRBJ2-1
TGTGCCAGCAGCGGGCCGGAGCGGGGGGTTGTGGGGCAGTTCTTC
CASSGPERGVVGQFF
>NA|TRBV6-1|NA|TRBJ1-2
TGTGCCAGCAGTGAACCCCCGCGAGATGGCTACACCTTC
CASSEPPRDGYTF
>NA|TRBV28|TRBD1|TRBJ1-2
TGTGCCAGCAGTTTGGGGCAGGGGGCAAACTATGGCTACACCTTC
CASSLGQGANYGYTF
>NA|TRBV18|NA|TRBJ1-4
TGTGCCAGCTCCTCCGGGACAACTAATGAAAAACTGTTTTTT
CASSSGTTNEKLFF
>NA|TRBV2|NA|TRBJ1-6
TGTGCCAGCAGACGGGGAACGAGTTCACCCCTCCACTTT
CASRRGTSSPLHF
>NA|TRBV7-9|TRBD1|TRBJ1-5
TGTGCCAGCAGCTCGGGACAGATCGGTAGCAATCAGCCCCAGCATTTT
CASSSGQIGSNQPQHF
>NA|TRBV20-1|TRBD2|TRBJ2-1
TGCAGTGCTAGTGCCGGGGGGGTATACAATGAGCAGTTCTTC
CSASAGGVYNEQFF
>NA|TRBV5-1|TRBD2|TRBJ2-1
TGCGCCAGCAGCTTGGGAGCGGGGGCCAATGAGCAGTTCTTC
CASSLGAGANEQFF
>NA|TRBV28|NA|TRBJ1-1
TGTGCCAGCAGGCCCCCCACAGGGATGAACACTGAAGCTTTCTTT
CASRPPTGMNTEAFF
>NA|TRBV19|NA|TRBJ2-7
TGTGCCAGTAGTTTGGGGCGCGAGCAGTACTTC
CASSLGREQYF
>NA|TRBV9|NA|TRBJ1-6
TGTGCCAGCAGCGCCGGACGGGAAAATTCACCCCTCCACTTT
CASSAGRENSPLHF
>NA|TRBV7-3|NA|TRBJ2-2
TGTGCCAGCAGCCTAGTAAGCGGGGAGCTGTTTTTT
CASSLVSGELFF
>NA|TRBV18|TRBD1|TRBJ2-3
TGTGCCAGCTCACCACCTACAGGGGGACCCGGCACAGATACGCAGTATTTT
CASSPPTGGPGTDTQYF
>NA|TRBV29-1|TRBD1|TRBJ1-2
TGCAGCGCTAGACAGGGGGCGGTAGGCTACACCTTC
CSARQGAVGYTF
>NA|TRBV24-1|NA|TRBJ1-5
TGTGCCACCAGTGATCCGACAAGCAATCAGCCCCAGCATTTT
CATSDPTSNQPQHF
>NA|TRBV7-2|TRBD1|TRBJ1-3
TGTGCCAGCAGCCGGACAGGGAGTGGAAACACCATATATTTT
CASSRTGSGNTIYF
>NA|TRBV11-2|NA|TRBJ2-2
TGTGCCAGCAGCTTAGTCGGCAGGGAGGACGGGGAGCTGTTTTTT
CASSLVGREDGELFF
>NA|TRBV2|TRBD1|TRBJ1-1
TGTGCCAGCAGTCAGGGACAGGGTTATACTGAAGCTTTCTTT
CASSQGQGYTEAFF
>few|TRBV19|TRBD1|TRBJ1-2
TGTGCCAGTAGTGTTGACAGGGACAGGGGACGTGAAGGCTACACCTTC
CASSVDRDRGREGYTF
>NA|TRBV11-2|NA|TRBJ1-2
TGTGCCAGCAGCTTAAGATCAGTCTATGGCTACACCTTC
CASSLRSVYGYTF
>NA|TRBV5-6|TRBD2|TRBJ2-2
TGTGCCAGCAGCTTGGCGTATCGGGACTATCCCGGGGAGCTGTTTTTT
CASSLAYRDYPGELFF
>NA|TRBV5-1|NA|TRBJ2-5
TGCGCCAGCAGAATGACTTCTTGGGAGACCCAGTACTTC
CASRMTSWETQYF
>NA|TRBV28|NA|TRBJ1-3
TGTGCCAGCAGTTTAGGGCACCTGGTCGGAAACACCATATATTTT
CASSLGHLVGNTIYF
>NA|TRBV10-3|TRBD1|TRBJ2-7
TGTGCCATCAGTGGGGGGCAGGGGGTCGACGAGCAGTACTTC
CAISGGQGVDEQYF
>NA|TRBV29-1|NA|TRBJ2-7
TGCAGCGTTCTGCTCAGCTCCTACGAGCAGTACTTC
CSVLLSSYEQYF
>NA|TRBV5-1|TRBD1|TRBJ1-1
TGCGCCAGCAGCTTGGCCGAGGGGGCGCGAACTGAAGCTTTCTTT
CASSLAEGARTEAFF
>NA|TRBV4-2|TRBD2|TRBJ2-1
TGTGCCAGCAGCCCCCCAACTAGCGGGGGGGCCGATGAGCAGTTCTTC
CASSPPTSGGADEQFF
>NA|TRBV7-6|NA|TRBJ2-5
TGTGCCAGCAGCTACCGGGTGGAGGAGACCCAGTACTTC
CASSYRVEETQYF
>NA|TRBV9|NA|TRBJ1-1
TGTGCCAGCAGCGCGTTCGGAGAAATGAACACTGAAGCTTTCTTT
CASSAFGEMNTEAFF
>NA|TRBV19|TRBD1|TRBJ1-5
TGTGCCAGTAGCCCTGGGACAGGGGGCTTCGATCAGCCCCAGCATTTT
CASSPGTGGFDQPQHF
>NA|TRBV9|NA|TRBJ2-3
TGTGCCAGCAGCCAAGACCCCAGGTCCCAGTATTTT
CASSQDPRSQYF
>NA|TRBV28|NA|TRBJ2-7
TGTGCCAGCAGTTTACTAGGGGGCTACGAGCAGTACTTC
CASSLLGGYEQYF
>NA|TRBV19|NA|TRBJ1-1
TGTGCCAGTAGAGACAGGTATACGAACACTGAAGCTTTCTTT
CASRDRYTNTEAFF
>NA|TRBV11-2|NA|TRBJ1-2
TGTGCCAGCAGCTTTCCGGGGGGCTATGGCTACACCTTC
CASSFPGGYGYTF
>NA|TRBV11-2|NA|TRBJ1-2
TGTGCCAGCAGCTTAAACAGGGACTATGGCTACACCTTC
CASSLNRDYGYTF
>NA|TRBV6-1|TRBD1|TRBJ2-5
TGTGCCAGCAGTGAAGTCAGGGGGGAGACCCAGTACTTC
CASSEVRGETQYF
>NA|TRBV7-2|NA|TRBJ1-1
TGTGCCAGCAGCTTTGGACAAACGTACACTGAAGCTTTCTTT
CASSFGQTYTEAFF
>once|TRBV5-1|TRBD2|TRBJ2-3
TGCGCCAGCAGCTACGGGGGGGTCACAGATACGCAGTATTTT
CASSYGGVTDTQYF
>NA|TRBV3-1/TRBV3-2|NA|TRBJ1-6
TGTGCCAGCAGCCAAGAAACAGGGAGAAATTCACCCCTCCACTTT
CASSQETGRNSPLHF
>NA|TRBV2|NA|TRBJ1-3
TGTGCCAGCAGTACCGGAGAAACACTAAACACCATATATTTT
CASSTGETLNTIYF
>few|TRBV10-3|TRBD1|TRBJ1-3
TGTGCCATCACAGGGGGCGGAAACACCATATATTTT
CAITGGGNTIYF
>NA|TRBV9|TRBD2|TRBJ2-2
TGTGCCAGCAGCGTAGCCAGCGGGGGGACGACGAACACCGGGGAGCTGTTTTTT
CASSVASGGTTNTGELFF
>few|TRBV1|NA|TRBJ2-5
TGCACCAGCAGCCAAGAGATCCAGCGGGGGGGCCGTGAGACCCAGTACTTC
CTSSQEIQRGGRETQYF